This TCR beta chain appears in the sequencing data of a study of T cells after yellow fever vaccination. Study at large: When fractions had low cell numbers, they were prepared with SMART-Seq v4 Ultra Low Input.

This CDR3 comprises 15 residues. Germline V gives CDR1 LGHNA, CDR2 YSLEER. Germline trimming cut 0 bases from V and 3 bases from J; bases unmatched to any gene: 2. A single record per CDR3 protein comes from TCRdb applying MiXCR to the 5' RACE reads. The repertoire consists of around 100,000 distinct CDR3 sequences, with roughly 8.9% occurring once and the leading ten covering roughly 27%. This clonotype was seen more than once but under ten times. The TCR comes from a man aged 25-45 years who received the YFV17D yellow fever vaccine. The sequencing here drew on CD8+ T cells sorted from PBMCs, taken 45 days after the yellow fever booster vaccination. The chain employs TRBV4-3 and TRBJ2-7; 10 nucleotides align to TRBD2. The DNA of the CDR3 is TGCGCCAGCAGCCAAGATCTAGCGGGAGTCTACGAGCAGTACTTC. This encodes CASSQDLAGVYEQYF.